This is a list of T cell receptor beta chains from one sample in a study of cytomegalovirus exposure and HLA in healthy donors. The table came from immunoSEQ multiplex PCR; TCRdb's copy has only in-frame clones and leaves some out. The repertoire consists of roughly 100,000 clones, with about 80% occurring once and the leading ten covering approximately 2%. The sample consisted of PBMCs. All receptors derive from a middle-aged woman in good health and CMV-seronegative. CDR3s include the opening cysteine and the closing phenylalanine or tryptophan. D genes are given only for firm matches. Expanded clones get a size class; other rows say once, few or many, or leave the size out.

cdr3_aa: CASSSGLKSSYEQYF
cdr3_nt: TGTGCCAGCAGTTCCGGACTAAAAAGCTCCTACGAGCAGTACTTC
j_call: TRBJ2-7
d_call: .
v_call: TRBV5-5
clone_size: .

cdr3_aa: CASSRTGGRLSGNTIYF
cdr3_nt: TGTGCCAGCAGTCGCACGGGAGGCAGACTGTCTGGAAACACCATATATTTT
j_call: TRBJ1-3
d_call: .
v_call: TRBV28
clone_size: .

cdr3_aa: CASSSLTGTGDHNEQFF
cdr3_nt: TGCGCCAGCAGTTCCCTTACCGGGACAGGGGACCACAATGAGCAGTTCTTC
j_call: TRBJ2-1
d_call: TRBD1
v_call: TRBV5-1
clone_size: .

cdr3_aa: CSALNYEQYF
cdr3_nt: TGCAGCGCGCTTAACTACGAGCAGTACTTC
j_call: TRBJ2-7
d_call: .
v_call: TRBV20-1
clone_size: few

cdr3_aa: CASSPGTSGTQFF
cdr3_nt: TGTGCCAGCAGCCCGGGGACTAGCGGGACTCAGTTCTTC
j_call: TRBJ2-1
d_call: TRBD2
v_call: TRBV7-2
clone_size: .

cdr3_aa: CASSNDRGRGEEAFF
cdr3_nt: TGTGCCAGCAGCAATGACAGGGGTCGGGGAGAAGAAGCTTTCTTT
j_call: TRBJ1-1
d_call: TRBD1
v_call: TRBV13
clone_size: few

cdr3_aa: CASRLGGQRGYGYTF
cdr3_nt: TGTGCCAGCAGGCTCGGAGGGCAGAGAGGCTATGGCTACACCTTC
j_call: TRBJ1-2
d_call: .
v_call: TRBV7-9
clone_size: .

cdr3_aa: CASSPHAGGTDGYTF
cdr3_nt: TGTGCCAGCAGTCCCCACGCGGGGGGCACTGATGGCTACACCTTC
j_call: TRBJ1-2
d_call: .
v_call: TRBV27
clone_size: .

cdr3_aa: CASSQDVGGPQHF
cdr3_nt: TGCGCCAGCAGCCAAGATGTCGGCGGACCCCAGCATTTT
j_call: TRBJ1-5
d_call: .
v_call: TRBV4-3
clone_size: .

cdr3_aa: CASSRRNGLAGEVGELFF
cdr3_nt: TGTGCCAGTAGCCGCCGCAACGGACTAGCGGGAGAGGTCGGGGAGCTGTTTTTT
j_call: TRBJ2-2
d_call: TRBD2
v_call: TRBV19
clone_size: .

cdr3_aa: CASDSQETQYF
cdr3_nt: TGTGCCAGCGACAGCCAAGAGACCCAGTACTTC
j_call: TRBJ2-5
d_call: .
v_call: TRBV6-6
clone_size: once

cdr3_aa: CASSLGAGGPMRDEQYF
cdr3_nt: TGTGCCAGCAGCTTGGGGGCGGGGGGCCCGATGAGGGACGAGCAGTACTTC
j_call: TRBJ2-7
d_call: TRBD2
v_call: TRBV7-6
clone_size: few

cdr3_aa: CASSWGREQFF
cdr3_nt: TGTGCCAGCAGCTGGGGGCGTGAGCAGTTCTTC
j_call: TRBJ2-1
d_call: .
v_call: TRBV5-4
clone_size: .

cdr3_aa: CASSSGTNYEQYF
cdr3_nt: TGTGCCAGCAGCTCCGGGACTAACTACGAGCAGTACTTC
j_call: TRBJ2-7
d_call: TRBD2
v_call: TRBV5-6
clone_size: few

cdr3_aa: CASSLLSEQFF
cdr3_nt: TGTGCCAGCAGCTTACTCAGTGAGCAGTTCTTC
j_call: TRBJ2-1
d_call: .
v_call: TRBV7-2
clone_size: .

cdr3_aa: CASRLEAGVLYTEAFF
cdr3_nt: TGTGCCAGTAGACTAGAGGCCGGTGTTCTCTACACTGAAGCTTTCTTT
j_call: TRBJ1-1
d_call: .
v_call: TRBV6-4
clone_size: .

cdr3_aa: CASSSGAGYTQYF
cdr3_nt: TGTGCCAGCAGCTCCGGGGCGGGATACACGCAGTATTTT
j_call: TRBJ2-3
d_call: .
v_call: TRBV7-3
clone_size: few

cdr3_aa: CASRETAGNQPQHF
cdr3_nt: TGTGCCAGTAGGGAGACAGCCGGCAATCAGCCCCAGCATTTT
j_call: TRBJ1-5
d_call: .
v_call: TRBV19
clone_size: .

cdr3_aa: CASRRTQGGQPQHF
cdr3_nt: TGTGCCAGCAGGCGAACACAGGGGGGGCAGCCCCAGCATTTT
j_call: TRBJ1-5
d_call: TRBD1
v_call: TRBV28
clone_size: .

cdr3_aa: CASSLAQGNNEQFF
cdr3_nt: TGCGCCAGCAGCTTGGCCCAGGGAAACAATGAGCAGTTCTTC
j_call: TRBJ2-1
d_call: .
v_call: TRBV5-1
clone_size: .

cdr3_aa: CASSQGLAGYNEQFF
cdr3_nt: TGCGCCAGCAGCCAAGGACTAGCGGGGTACAATGAGCAGTTCTTC
j_call: TRBJ2-1
d_call: TRBD2
v_call: TRBV5-1
clone_size: .

cdr3_aa: CASKIIAGVHEQYF
cdr3_nt: TGCGCCAGCAAGATAATAGCGGGAGTCCACGAGCAGTACTTC
j_call: TRBJ2-7
d_call: TRBD2
v_call: TRBV4-3
clone_size: .

cdr3_aa: CASRPAGTNEKLFF
cdr3_nt: TGTGCCAGCAGACCGGCAGGGACTAATGAAAAACTGTTTTTT
j_call: TRBJ1-4
d_call: .
v_call: TRBV27
clone_size: .

cdr3_aa: CASTLQQGGKTEAFF
cdr3_nt: TGTGCCAGTACCCTCCAACAGGGTGGTAAGACTGAAGCTTTCTTT
j_call: TRBJ1-1
d_call: .
v_call: TRBV19
clone_size: .

cdr3_aa: CASSEWRGNQPQHF
cdr3_nt: TGTGCCAGCAGTGAGTGGCGGGGCAATCAGCCCCAGCATTTT
j_call: TRBJ1-5
d_call: .
v_call: TRBV2
clone_size: .

cdr3_aa: CASSLLTDTEAFF
cdr3_nt: TGTGCCAGCAGCTTATTAACGGACACTGAAGCTTTCTTT
j_call: TRBJ1-1
d_call: .
v_call: TRBV7-3
clone_size: .

cdr3_aa: CASSIDRGYTEAFF
cdr3_nt: TGTGCCAGCAGTATAGACAGGGGGTACACTGAAGCTTTCTTT
j_call: TRBJ1-1
d_call: TRBD1
v_call: TRBV5-8
clone_size: .

cdr3_aa: CASSTGQGADTQYF
cdr3_nt: TGTGCCAGCAGCACAGGACAGGGGGCAGATACGCAGTATTTT
j_call: TRBJ2-3
d_call: TRBD1
v_call: TRBV7-9
clone_size: once

cdr3_aa: CASSGDSPYGYTF
cdr3_nt: TGCGCCAGCAGCGGGGACAGCCCCTATGGCTACACCTTC
j_call: TRBJ1-2
d_call: TRBD1
v_call: TRBV5-1
clone_size: .

cdr3_aa: CAWRYKGQLNEKLFF
cdr3_nt: TGTGCCTGGAGGTACAAGGGACAGCTTAATGAAAAACTGTTTTTT
j_call: TRBJ1-4
d_call: TRBD1
v_call: TRBV30
clone_size: .

cdr3_aa: CASSYNPFMQGGGYTF
cdr3_nt: TGTGCCAGCAGTTACAACCCCTTTATGCAGGGGGGTGGCTACACCTTC
j_call: TRBJ1-2
d_call: TRBD1
v_call: TRBV6-5
clone_size: .

cdr3_aa: CASRSGSYNEQFF
cdr3_nt: TGTGCCAGCCGGAGCGGGTCTTACAATGAGCAGTTCTTC
j_call: TRBJ2-1
d_call: .
v_call: TRBV2
clone_size: .

cdr3_aa: CASSPDSHSGNTIYF
cdr3_nt: TGTGCCAGCAGCCCTGACAGTCACTCTGGAAACACCATATATTTT
j_call: TRBJ1-3
d_call: .
v_call: TRBV7-9
clone_size: .

cdr3_aa: CASSLSRGISGGYNEQFF
cdr3_nt: TGTGCCAGCAGCCTATCGAGAGGGATTAGCGGGGGATACAATGAGCAGTTCTTC
j_call: TRBJ2-1
d_call: TRBD2
v_call: TRBV7-3
clone_size: .

cdr3_aa: CASSIISGRYNEQFF
cdr3_nt: TGTGCCAGTAGTATTATAAGCGGGAGGTACAATGAGCAGTTCTTC
j_call: TRBJ2-1
d_call: TRBD2
v_call: TRBV19
clone_size: once

cdr3_aa: CASRRRELDEQFF
cdr3_nt: TGTGCCAGCAGGAGGCGGGAGTTGGATGAGCAGTTCTTC
j_call: TRBJ2-1
d_call: TRBD2
v_call: TRBV2
clone_size: .

cdr3_aa: CATSRGEKYGYTF
cdr3_nt: TGTGCCACCAGCAGAGGCGAAAAATATGGCTACACCTTC
j_call: TRBJ1-2
d_call: .
v_call: TRBV15
clone_size: once

cdr3_aa: CASRTGPENTEAFF
cdr3_nt: TGTGCCAGCAGGACAGGACCAGAGAACACTGAAGCTTTCTTT
j_call: TRBJ1-1
d_call: .
v_call: TRBV6-5
clone_size: few

cdr3_aa: CASSLTQSYNSPLHF
cdr3_nt: TGTGCCAGCAGCTTGACACAGAGCTATAATTCACCCCTCCACTTT
j_call: TRBJ1-6
d_call: .
v_call: TRBV5-6
clone_size: .

cdr3_aa: CASSLTGTAEAFF
cdr3_nt: TGTGCCAGCAGCTTGACAGGGACGGCTGAAGCTTTCTTT
j_call: TRBJ1-1
d_call: .
v_call: TRBV5-4
clone_size: .

cdr3_aa: CASSPQGDYGYTF
cdr3_nt: TGTGCCAGCAGCCCCCAGGGGGACTATGGCTACACCTTC
j_call: TRBJ1-2
d_call: TRBD1
v_call: TRBV14
clone_size: .

cdr3_aa: CASGQGPNTEAFF
cdr3_nt: TGTGCCAGCGGTCAGGGGCCGAACACTGAAGCTTTCTTT
j_call: TRBJ1-1
d_call: .
v_call: TRBV6-6
clone_size: .

cdr3_aa: CASSLGGGNTDTQYF
cdr3_nt: TGTGCCAGCAGCTTAGGGGGCGGGAACACAGATACGCAGTATTTT
j_call: TRBJ2-3
d_call: .
v_call: TRBV7-2
clone_size: .

cdr3_aa: CRVGIGGLTTEAFF
cdr3_nt: TGCAGGGTGGGAATCGGGGGGTTGACCACTGAAGCTTTCTTT
j_call: TRBJ1-1
d_call: .
v_call: TRBV29-1
clone_size: .

cdr3_aa: CASSPWTGDLEQYF
cdr3_nt: TGTGCCAGCAGTCCCTGGACAGGGGACCTCGAGCAGTACTTC
j_call: TRBJ2-7
d_call: TRBD1
v_call: TRBV28
clone_size: .